These 28 T cell receptor beta chains were all obtained from the same sample, sequenced in a study of cytomegalovirus exposure and HLA in healthy donors. A multiplex PCR was run with 60 Vbeta primers and 13 Jbeta primers. TCRdb keeps only in-frame clones here, not all; method: immunoSEQ multiplex PCR. The sample includes over 150,000 clones, roughly 80% of them seen just once. Sequenced material: PBMCs. The receptors were gathered from a man in his late teens or twenties in good health and CMV-seronegative.

This sequence joins TRBV7-2 and TRBJ1-2; no reliable D call. The germline V gene has CDR1 SGHTA and CDR2 FQGNSA. V gave up 0 bases and J gave up 4 bases, with 9 bases separating them. This CDR3 spans 14 amino acids. The CDR3 is CASSLAGGPYGYTF. DNA of the CDR3: TGTGCCAGCAGCTTAGCAGGAGGGCCCTATGGCTACACCTTC.

The sample holds a few counts of this clone. J is TRBJ1-5 and V is TRBV5-8; 7 bases fit TRBD1. The V gene's germline CDR1 is SGHTS and CDR2 YDEGEE. V lost 4 bases and J lost 4; bases outside the gene matches: 5. There are 14 residues in the CDR3. CDR3 in DNA: TGTGCCAGCAGCGGGACAGCCGGGAATCAGCCCCAGCATTTT. Amino acid sequence: CASSGTAGNQPQHF.

The chain joins TRBV5-6 to TRBJ2-1; TRBD1 matches 10 bases. The CDR3 length is 15 residues. Trimming took 3 bases from V and 1 from J; bases not matched to a gene: 1. Germline V gene data show CDR1 as SGHDT and CDR2 as YYEEEE. CDR3 bases: TGTGCCAGCAGCTGGGGACAGGGGTCCTACAATGAGCAGTTCTTC. This encodes CASSWGQGSYNEQFF. Variable domain in full (rest from reference TRBV5-6 and TRBJ2-1): DAGVTQSPTHLIKTRGQQVTLRCSPKSGHDTVSWYQQALGQGPQFIFQYYEEEERQRGNFPDRFSGHQFPNYSSELNVNALLLGDSALYLCASSWGQGSYNEQFFGPGTRLTVL.

To note about this clone: Other DNA sequences in the sample encode the same CDR3. The rearrangement uses TRBV6-1 and TRBJ2-5; 9 nucleotides line up with TRBD1. J gave up 3 bases and V 6 bases, and 2 bases lay outside the gene matches. The CDR3 extends over 13 amino acids. Germline V gene data show CDR1 as MNHNS and CDR2 as SASEGT. The CDR3 sequence: CASRRTGEETQYF. The CDR3 DNA reads TGTGCCAGCAGGAGGACAGGGGAAGAGACCCAGTACTTC.

The V gene is TRBV5-1, the J gene TRBJ2-1; D remains unclear. Germline V CDR1 and CDR2: SGHRS, YFSETQ. Trimming took 6 bases from V and 6 from J, leaving 13 bases between them. The CDR3 has 13 residues. The DNA for the CDR3 is TGCGCCAGCACCAGTCGCCCATCCAATGAGCAGTTCTTC. Protein product: CASTSRPSNEQFF. Variable domain in full (rest from reference TRBV5-1 and TRBJ2-1): KAGVTQTPRYLIKTRGQQVTLSCSPISGHRSVSWYQQTPGQGLQFLFEYFSETQRNKGNFPGRFSGRQFSNSRSEMNVSTLELGDSALYLCASTSRPSNEQFFGPGTRLTVL.

The rearrangement uses TRBV9 and TRBJ2-5, with TRBD1 identical over 12 bases. After removal of 4 bases from V and 5 bases from J, the junction contained 15 bases not matched to a gene. The germline V gene has CDR1 SGDLS and CDR2 YYNGEE. The CDR3 sequence is 18 residues long. CDR3 region: CASSPSSRDRGRDETQYF. DNA for the CDR3: TGTGCCAGCAGCCCCTCTAGCCGGGACAGGGGGCGTGATGAGACCCAGTACTTC.

V gene TRBV27 combines with J gene TRBJ1-2; D might be TRBD1 (5 bases). With 8 bases removed from V and 4 bases from J, the gap between germline ends came to 8 bases. Germline CDR1 is MNHEY and CDR2 is SMNVEV (reference sequence). CDR3 length: 11 residues. Here the CDR3 DNA reads TGTGCCAGCGGGACTCCCTATGGCTACACCTTC. As protein: CASGTPYGYTF.

This chain joins TRBV4-3 and TRBJ2-6; D unresolved. Germline V gene lookup returns CDR1 LGHNA and CDR2 YSLEER. Trimming shortened V by 0 bases and J by 0 bases, and 6 bases separated the two germline ends. The CDR3 consists of 16 residues. The CDR3 DNA reads TGCGCCAGCAGCCAAGAAATCGGCTCTGGGGCCAACGTCCTGACTTTC. It is translated as CASSQEIGSGANVLTF.

CDR3 residues: CASSLDPRGNYGYTF. The CDR3 region has the DNA TGTGCCAGCAGCTTAGACCCAAGAGGAAACTATGGCTACACCTTC. The V and J genes are TRBV11-2 and TRBJ1-2; D not certain. V dropped 0 bases and J dropped 2 bases, with 10 bases sitting between them. Germline V gene lookup returns CDR1 SGHAT and CDR2 FQNNGV. The CDR3 has 15 residues. Variable domain in full (rest from reference TRBV11-2 and TRBJ1-2): EAGVAQSPRYKIIEKRQSVAFWCNPISGHATLYWYQQILGQGPKLLIQFQNNGVVDDSQLPKDRFSAERLKGVDSTLKIQPAKLEDSAVYLCASSLDPRGNYGYTFGSGTRLTVV.

This clone was seen only a few times. The rearrangement uses TRBV25-1 and TRBJ2-7; D might be TRBD2 (5 bases). Trimming cost V 1 base and J 5 bases, with 12 bases left between them. Looked up from germline, CDR1 is MGHDK and CDR2 is SYGVNS. This CDR3 has 14 residues. CDR3 sequence (DNA): TGTGCCAGCAGTGAATCGGCTAGCCAAAACGAGCAGTACTTC. Amino acids: CASSESASQNEQYF.

The gene calls are TRBV7-8 and TRBJ1-1; D possibly corresponds to TRBD1 (5 bases). Germline values: CDR1 SGHVS, CDR2 FQNEAQ. The CDR3 runs to 13 residues. Trimming removed 5 bases from V and 7 bases from J, with 14 bases in between. The CDR3 nucleotides are TGTGCCAGCAGCCCCGACCGGGGGGTTGAAGCTTTCTTT. It yields the protein CASSPDRGVEAFF.

The chain couples TRBV19 to TRBJ2-7, with 11 bases lining up with TRBD2. The CDR3 is 16 residues long. Trimming cost V 5 bases and J 0 bases; bases outside gene matches: 6. Germline V gives CDR1 LNHDA, CDR2 SQIVND (reference sequence). CDR3 amino acids: CASSLGLAVPSYEQYF. CDR3 bases: TGTGCCAGTAGTTTGGGACTAGCGGTCCCCTCCTACGAGCAGTACTTC.

This chain links TRBV6-1 with TRBJ1-1; TRBD1 agrees at 11 bases. The germline V gene has CDR1 MNHNS and CDR2 SASEGT. This CDR3 has 18 residues. The V gene end was trimmed by 0 bases and the J gene end by 5 bases; junction bases not matched to a gene: 11. CDR3 protein: CASSEAGRTGGAETEAFF. The CDR3 bases are TGTGCCAGCAGTGAAGCTGGGAGGACAGGGGGCGCGGAAACTGAAGCTTTCTTT.

The CDR3 DNA reads as TGTGCCAGCAGTTACTCGTGGGTTAGCGGCTACGAGCAGTACTTC. It translates to CASSYSWVSGYEQYF. The chain recombines TRBV6-5 with TRBJ2-7, with D tentatively TRBD2 (6 bases). V shed 0 bases and J shed 3 bases, with 12 bases lying between them. CDR3 size: 15 residues. Looked up from germline, CDR1 is MNHEY and CDR2 is SVGAGI.

The chain has TRBV5-1 and TRBJ2-7; D may be TRBD2 (6 bases). CDR1 is SGHRS and CDR2 is YFSETQ in the germline V gene. The V end lost 4 bases, the J end lost 2 bases, and 13 bases lay between the germline ends. This CDR3 contains 14 residues. CDR3 coding DNA: TGCGCCAGCAGCCCCTCCGGGACTGCCTACGAGCAGTACTTC. The encoded protein is CASSPSGTAYEQYF.

The V gene is TRBV10-3, the J gene TRBJ2-2, with a tentative D call TRBD1 (6 bases). From germline, CDR1 is ENHRY and CDR2 SYGVKD. Trimming cost V 6 bases and J 0 bases, with 14 bases left between them. The CDR3 spans 16 residues. The CDR3 is CAIRKSGTTNTGELFF. The CDR3, as DNA: TGTGCCATCAGAAAGTCCGGGACAACGAACACCGGGGAGCTGTTTTTT.

V gene TRBV4-3 combines with J gene TRBJ2-2, with D perhaps matching TRBD1 (6 bases). V was shortened by 0 bases and J by 2 bases, with 10 bases between the two germline ends. Germline V CDR1 and CDR2: LGHNA, YSLEER. The CDR3 runs to 16 residues. The CDR3 DNA sequence: TGCGCCAGCAGCCAAGATGGCAGGGGAAACACCGGGGAGCTGTTTTTT. Residues: CASSQDGRGNTGELFF.

The J gene is TRBJ2-1, the V gene TRBV4-3; TRBD2 agrees at 10 bases. Germline assignment: CDR1 LGHNA and CDR2 YSLEER. With 4 bases clipped from V and 8 bases from J, the junction kept 8 bases outside the gene matches. The CDR3 contains 15 residues. Written as DNA, the CDR3 is TGCGCCAGCAGCCCAGCTAGCGGGAGTGTGGATGAGCAGTTCTTC. Its protein product is CASSPASGSVDEQFF.

V is TRBV25-1 and J is TRBJ2-7; possibly TRBD1 for D (5 bases). V lost 8 bases to trimming and J lost 7 bases, with 21 bases between them. Germline V gene sequence: CDR1 MGHDK, CDR2 SYGVNS. The CDR3 length is 14 residues. CDR3 bases: TGTGCCAGCCAAGGTCCAGGGCCCCGACGGGAGCAGTACTTC. Protein sequence: CASQGPGPRREQYF.

The V call is TRBV5-6, the J call TRBJ1-2; possible D gene TRBD1, 6 bases. The CDR3 has 12 residues. V gave up 4 bases and J gave up 8 bases, with 12 bases separating them. The germline gives CDR1 SGHDT, CDR2 YYEEEE. CDR3 DNA: TGTGCCAGCAGCCCAGGACAGTCCGGCTACACCTTC. Protein sequence: CASSPGQSGYTF. Full variable domain (remainder filled in from reference TRBV5-6 and TRBJ1-2): DAGVTQSPTHLIKTRGQQVTLRCSPKSGHDTVSWYQQALGQGPQFIFQYYEEEERQRGNFPDRFSGHQFPNYSSELNVNALLLGDSALYLCASSPGQSGYTFGSGTRLTVV.

The chain couples TRBV7-2 to TRBJ2-3; 14 bases match TRBD2. Germline CDR1 is SGHTA and CDR2 is FQGNSA. Unmatched junction bases numbered 4, after V lost 5 bases and J lost 6 bases. CDR3 size: 15 residues. CDR3 nucleotide sequence: TGTGCCAGCAGCGGGACTAGCGGGAGTATGGATACGCAGTATTTT. Translating it yields CASSGTSGSMDTQYF.

The genes are TRBV6-4 and TRBJ2-7, with TRBD2 matching over 8 bases. This CDR3 contains 14 residues. Unmatched junction bases numbered 11, after V lost 6 bases and J lost 7 bases. Germline CDR1 is MRHNA and CDR2 is SNTAGT. CDR3 amino acids: CASRTQAGVGEQYF. The CDR3 DNA reads as TGTGCCAGCAGGACTCAAGCGGGAGTGGGAGAGCAGTACTTC.

The rearrangement uses TRBV7-2 and TRBJ2-7; 9 bases align to TRBD1. There are 14 residues in the CDR3. CDR1 SGHTA and CDR2 FQGNSA come from the germline V gene. J gave up 5 bases and V 2 bases, and 4 bases lay outside the gene matches. The CDR3 DNA follows: TGTGCCAGCAGCTTAAACAGGGGGCGCGACGAGCAGTACTTC. Protein product: CASSLNRGRDEQYF. Complete variable domain (other parts from reference TRBV7-2 and TRBJ2-7): GAGVSQSPSNKVTEKGKDVELRCDPISGHTALYWYRQSLGQGLEFLIYFQGNSAPDKSGLPSDRFSAERTGGSVSTLTIQRTQQEDSAVYLCASSLNRGRDEQYFGPGTRLTVT.

This rearrangement joins TRBV5-1 to TRBJ2-5, with TRBD1 matching over 9 bases. CDR3 size: 14 residues. The ends lost 6 bases at V and 1 base at J; junction bases unmatched: 4. Germline CDR1 SGHRS, CDR2 YFSETQ. CDR3: CASTLQGAQETQYF. The CDR3 DNA sequence: TGCGCCAGCACGCTACAGGGGGCCCAAGAGACCCAGTACTTC.

The chain couples TRBV10-3 to TRBJ2-7; TRBD2 is a possible D gene (5 bases). This CDR3 has 13 residues. Trimming took off 3 bases at V and 1 base at J, with 7 bases between the two ends. Germline CDR1 is ENHRY and CDR2 is SYGVKD. This CDR3 reads CAISDTRSYEQYF. The CDR3 bases are TGTGCCATCAGTGACACTAGATCCTACGAGCAGTACTTC.

This clone has a handful of counts. V and J are TRBV5-4 and TRBJ2-1; TRBD2 aligns across 11 bases. The CDR3 runs 17 residues. The V gene's germline CDR1 is SGHNT and CDR2 YYREEE (reference sequence). V lost 4 bases to trimming and J lost 3 bases; unmatched junction nucleotides: 9. The DNA of the CDR3 is TGTGCCAGCAGCCATACCGGACTAGCGGGTTACTACAATGAGCAGTTCTTC. Encoded protein: CASSHTGLAGYYNEQFF.

The genes are TRBV27 and TRBJ2-1; no firm D call. Trimming removed 0 bases at V and 1 base at J, with 7 bases between. Per germline, CDR1 MNHEY and CDR2 SMNVEV (reference sequence). This CDR3 spans 15 amino acids. This CDR3 reads CASSLSEPSYNEQFF. The CDR3, as DNA: TGTGCCAGCAGTTTATCGGAGCCTTCCTACAATGAGCAGTTCTTC.

V is TRBV30 and J is TRBJ2-7; the D gene is possibly TRBD1 (5 bases). Germline CDR1 GTSNPN, CDR2 SVGIG (reference sequence). Deletions cut 0 bases from V and 7 bases from J, with 16 bases between. The CDR3 runs to 14 residues. The CDR3 DNA reads TGTGCCTGGAGTGTAGGGGCATTGATGGGAGAGCAGTACTTC. The encoded protein is CAWSVGALMGEQYF.